This T cell receptor (beta chain) derives from a study of cytomegalovirus exposure and HLA in healthy donors. Overall study: The Caucasian-associated ancestry cluster contained 75% to 85% of the roughly 400 genotyped donors.

Study results and caveats: The study labeled 164 TCR beta chains cytomegalovirus-associated. Only CMV serostatus was available as immune exposure information. Later analysis identified several of the most significant clusters that appeared linked to common viral pathogens.

The table lists this clone with a few counts. Its antigen is currently unknown. V was cut by 3 bases and J by 7 bases, with 16 bases left in between. CDR3 length: 14 amino acids. From germline, CDR1 is SGDLS and CDR2 YYNGEE. PCR primers comprised 60 Vbeta and 13 Jbeta primers. Data came from immunoSEQ multiplex PCR; TCRdb stores just in-frame clones and leaves some out. The sample holds about 120,000 clones, just under 70% seen once. The receptor was isolated from a man aged 30-40 years in good health and CMV-seropositive. Sequencing was performed on PBMCs. V usage is TRBV9 and J usage is TRBJ1-2, with D possibly TRBD1 on 5 matching bases. CDR3 sequence (DNA): TGTGCCAGCAGCGGGGGGGACCTAATTGGTGGCTACACCTTC. Protein product: CASSGGDLIGGYTF.